The T cell receptor (beta chain) described here comes from a study of response to subunit inactivated influenza vaccine. Notes on the study in general: Authors suggested seasonal influenza vaccinations each recruit few new T cells.

CDR3 length: 15 amino acids. The germline V gene encodes CDR1 SGHTA and CDR2 FQGTGA. The trim removed 5 bases at V and 8 bases at J, leaving 12 bases unmatched. Details on this clonotype: Its antigen is undetermined.

TCRdb reprocessed the RT-PCR reads via MiXCR and lists one record per CDR3 protein. The sample consists of approximately 680,000 distinct CDR3 sequences, 15% to 19% of them appearing once. The sequenced sample was PBMCs from blood, obtained 12 days after vaccination. The chain couples TRBV7-3 to TRBJ2-1; 7 positions agree with TRBD2. The clonotype comes from a man between 45 and 60 years old who received an inactivated influenza vaccine. The CDR3 region has the DNA TGTGCCAGCAGCCTCCATGGGAGGGCCTCGGATGAGCAGTTCTTC. Its translation: CASSLHGRASDEQFF.